The 11 T cell receptor beta chains below were found in one sample sequenced in a study of OX40 agonist ivuxolimab in advanced cancers. The method behind the library was the immunoSEQ multiplex PCR assay. TCRdb limited this immuneACCESS table to in-frame rearrangements with V and J called. A share of clones is missing; checked studies link under half to unresolved V genes, and the rest is unexplained. The table for this sample lists tens of thousands of clones; around 91% of them were counted only once. The biggest ten clones account for approximately 10% of the sample. The specimen comprised CD4+ or CD8+ T cells sorted from blood, sampled in a trial of the OX40 agonist ivuxolimab. Receptor source: an adult with an advanced solid tumor such as melanoma, head and neck, liver or kidney cancer.

The gene calls are TRBV19 and TRBJ1-5; 7 bases map to TRBD1. V dropped 8 bases and J dropped 1; count of bases not matched to a gene: 5. This CDR3 has 14 amino acids. Germline V gene data show CDR1 as LNHDA and CDR2 as SQIVND (reference sequence). CDR3 region: CASSDRASNQPQHF. CDR3 DNA: TGTGCCAGTTCCGACAGGGCAAGCAATCAGCCCCAGCATTTT. Complete variable domain (other parts from reference TRBV19 and TRBJ1-5): DGGITQSPKYLFRKEGQNVTLSCEQNLNHDAMYWYRQDPGQGLRLIYYSQIVNDFQKGDIAEGYSVSREKKESFPLTVTSAQKNPTAFYLCASSDRASNQPQHFGDGTRLSIL.

J is TRBJ1-1 and V is TRBV18; no clear D gene. Trimming removed 3 bases from V and 1 base from J, with 9 bases in between. Germline V gene data show CDR1 as KGHSH and CDR2 as LQKENI. The CDR3 is made up of 14 amino acids. CDR3 in amino acids: CASSPEQSNTEAFF. Written as DNA, the CDR3 is TGTGCCAGCTCACCGGAACAGTCGAACACTGAAGCTTTCTTT.

This clone appeared a few times. The chain employs TRBV6-5 and TRBJ2-1, with 11 bases aligning to TRBD2. Per the germline V gene, CDR1 is MNHEY and CDR2 is SVGAGI. The J segment lost 4 bases and the V segment lost 5 bases, leaving 1 base of the junction unmatched. This CDR3 comprises 14 residues. This chain's CDR3 is CASSGLAGYNEQFF. DNA for the CDR3: TGTGCCAGCAGTGGACTAGCGGGTTACAATGAGCAGTTCTTC.

V gene TRBV14 combines with J gene TRBJ2-1; D tentatively reads TRBD1 or TRBD2 (5 bases each). CDR3 length equals 14 residues. The V gene lost 1 base and the J gene lost 7 bases, with 11 bases spanning the gap. CDR1 and CDR2 from the germline V gene are SGHDN and FVKESK. The CDR3 DNA is TGTGCCAGCAGCCAAGGGGCAGGGAGTAATGAGCAGTTCTTC. It specifies CASSQGAGSNEQFF.

The rearrangement uses TRBV7-9 and TRBJ2-7; 7 nucleotides line up with TRBD1. Germline V lookup: CDR1 SEHNR, CDR2 FQNEAQ (reference sequence). The CDR3 spans 14 residues. The trim removed 1 base at V and 2 bases at J, leaving 2 bases unmatched. CDR3 sequence (DNA): TGTGCCAGCAGCTTAGTAGGGGGCCCCTACGAGCAGTACTTC. It specifies CASSLVGGPYEQYF.

J is TRBJ1-1 and V is TRBV6-5, with TRBD1 as a possible D gene (5 bases). The V and J ends lost 0 bases and 10 bases respectively, with 12 bases between them. Germline V gives CDR1 MNHEY, CDR2 SVGAGI. CDR3 size: 13 residues. The CDR3 DNA is TGTGCCAGCAGTTACTCAGGGGCCCTAGGAGCTTTCTTT. This encodes CASSYSGALGAFF.

The V call is TRBV29-1, the J call TRBJ2-1; D perhaps matches TRBD1 (5 bases). V shed 2 bases and J shed 11 bases, with 10 bases lying between them. The CDR3 is 11 amino acids. CDR1 and CDR2 from the germline V gene are SQVTM and ANQGSEA. Here the CDR3 DNA reads TGCAGCGTTGAATTAAGGGGAAAGCAGTTCTTC. Translated: CSVELRGKQFF.

The chain has TRBV2 and TRBJ2-7, with D perhaps TRBD1 (5 bases). There are 14 residues in the CDR3. Germline lookup yields CDR1 SNHLY and CDR2 FYNNEI. Trimming took off 3 bases at V and 0 bases at J, with 9 bases between the two ends. The CDR3 is CASSEGRYSYEQYF. The DNA for the CDR3 is TGTGCCAGCAGTGAGGGGCGGTACTCCTACGAGCAGTACTTC.

The rearrangement uses TRBV5-1 and TRBJ2-1, with 10 bases that match TRBD1. With 0 bases clipped from V and 9 bases from J, the junction kept 15 bases outside the gene matches. The CDR3 contains 18 residues. Germline V lookup: CDR1 SGHRS, CDR2 YFSETQ. The CDR3 region has the DNA TGCGCCAGCAGCTTGGAAGTCTACGGGACAGGGGTGATGGTTGAGCAGTTCTTC. Amino acid sequence: CASSLEVYGTGVMVEQFF.

In this sample, this clone turned up once. V and J are TRBV4-3 and TRBJ2-7, with TRBD2 matching over 7 bases. The CDR3 extends over 13 amino acids. With V trimmed by 1 base and J by 7 bases, 4 bases remained unmatched. Germline assignment: CDR1 LGHNA and CDR2 YSLEER. The CDR3 nucleotides are TGCGCCAGCAGCCAAGTGGGGGGGGAAGAGCAGTACTTC. The encoded protein is CASSQVGGEEQYF.

V is TRBV7-6 and J is TRBJ2-7, with TRBD1 as a possible D gene (6 bases). V lost 1 base to trimming and J lost 4 bases, with 11 bases between them. Germline V gene sequence: CDR1 SGHVS, CDR2 FNYEAQ. The CDR3 runs to 14 residues. CDR3 DNA sequence: TGTGCCAGCAGCTTAGGCCGTGGGACATACGAGCAGTACTTC. It encodes CASSLGRGTYEQYF. Full variable domain (missing parts from reference TRBV7-6 and TRBJ2-7): GAGVSQSPRYKVTKRGQDVALRCDPISGHVSLYWYRQALGQGPEFLTYFNYEAQQDKSGLPNDRFSAERPEGSISTLTIQRTEQRDSAMYRCASSLGRGTYEQYFGPGTRLTVT.